These 25 T cell receptor beta chains share one sample of origin, sequenced in a study of cytomegalovirus exposure and HLA in healthy donors (dated by TCRdb to the late 2010s). Library prep was done by the immunoSEQ multiplex PCR assay. TCRdb provides this immuneACCESS table in a form limited to in-frame rearrangements. Some clones are lacking; in checked studies, under half of them reflect an unresolved V gene, and why the rest are absent is not known. The sample table shows around 300,000 clones, and 80% to 90% are seen once. The top ten hold about 1% of the sample. The sample comprised PBMCs. The receptors were gathered from a woman aged 18-29 years in good health and CMV-seronegative.

The V call is TRBV7-9, the J call TRBJ1-5; 7 nucleotides line up with TRBD1. Unmatched junction bases numbered 7, after V lost 6 bases and J lost 5 bases. Germline values: CDR1 SEHNR, CDR2 FQNEAQ (reference sequence). The CDR3 is 14 amino acids. CDR3 region: CASSLTGTDQPQHF. CDR3 DNA sequence: TGTGCCAGCAGTTTAACCGGGACAGATCAGCCCCAGCATTTT. Looking up the rest from reference TRBV7-9 and TRBJ1-5 gives the full variable domain: DTGVSQNPRHKITKRGQNVTFRCDPISEHNRLYWYRQTLGQGPEFLTYFQNEAQLEKSRLLSDRFSAERPKGSFSTLEIQRTEQGDSAMYLCASSLTGTDQPQHFGDGTRLSIL.

This chain connects TRBV27 to TRBJ1-3, with D possibly matching TRBD1 (5 bases). V lost 5 bases to trimming and J lost 4 bases, with 24 bases between them. CDR1 and CDR2 from the germline V gene are MNHEY and SMNVEV (reference sequence). The CDR3 is 18 amino acids. The CDR3 sequence: CASSPRRPREVRGNTIYF. The CDR3, as DNA: TGTGCCAGCAGTCCCCGCCGACCCAGGGAGGTGAGAGGAAACACCATATATTTT.

V usage is TRBV30 and J usage is TRBJ1-3, with D maybe TRBD1 (6 bases). This CDR3 comprises 15 residues. CDR1 is GTSNPN and CDR2 is SVGIG in the germline V gene (reference sequence). Trimming took off 4 bases at V and 1 base at J, with 14 bases between the two ends. Here the CDR3 DNA reads TGTGCCTGGATAGGGGGATTTAGTTCTGGAAACACCATATATTTT. Translation: CAWIGGFSSGNTIYF.

The chain links TRBV6-6 to TRBJ2-1; D remains unclear. Germline V gives CDR1 MNHNY, CDR2 SVGAGI (reference sequence). V lost 4 bases and J lost 0, with 7 bases in between. This CDR3 spans 14 amino acids. The CDR3 here is CASSFTSSYNEQFF. As DNA, the CDR3 is TGTGCCAGCAGTTTCACGAGCTCCTACAATGAGCAGTTCTTC.

This clone was counted once. The chain joins TRBV7-2 to TRBJ2-7, with 7 nucleotides matching TRBD1. V was clipped by 5 bases and J by 6 bases; unmatched bases: 13. There are 15 residues in the CDR3. The germline CDR1 and CDR2 sequences are SGHTA and FQGNSA. Written as DNA, the CDR3 is TGTGCCAGCAGCCACCTGACAGGGAAGCACCGCGAGCAGTACTTC. Its translation is CASSHLTGKHREQYF.

The gene calls are TRBV5-1 and TRBJ2-7, with D maybe TRBD1 (5 bases). V was cut by 4 bases and J by 0 bases, with 11 bases left in between. The length of the CDR3 is 14 residues. The germline CDR1 and CDR2 sequences are SGHRS and YFSETQ. CDR3 DNA sequence: TGCGCCAGCAGCAGTAGACAGAACTCCTACGAGCAGTACTTC. Amino acids: CASSSRQNSYEQYF.

This clone was counted at least ten times. This sequence joins TRBV5-5 and TRBJ2-3; 10 nucleotides agree with TRBD1. The CDR3 length is 16 residues. V gave up 5 bases and J gave up 3 bases; unmatched junction bases: 9. Germline CDR1 reads SGHKS; CDR2 reads YYEKEE (reference sequence). The CDR3 is CASRSRRDRGTDTQYF. The CDR3 DNA follows: TGTGCCAGCAGATCGCGCCGGGACAGGGGAACAGATACGCAGTATTTT.

The rearrangement links TRBV10-3 to TRBJ1-1; no clear D. Germline V gene lookup returns CDR1 ENHRY and CDR2 SYGVKD. This CDR3 contains 14 residues. V was clipped by 3 bases and J by 0 bases, with 8 bases between them. The CDR3 coding sequence is TGTGCCATCAGTGAAGGGAGAATGAACACTGAAGCTTTCTTT. Translating it yields CAISEGRMNTEAFF.

V gene TRBV7-9 combines with J gene TRBJ2-5, with 8 bases aligning to TRBD1. The germline CDR1 and CDR2 sequences are SEHNR and FQNEAQ (reference sequence). The CDR3 extends over 17 amino acids. V shed 1 base and J 1 base; nucleotides not matched to a gene: 8. The CDR3 nucleotides are TGTGCCAGCAGCTTAGGGGGGCCCGACAGGGGCCAAGAGACCCAGTACTTC. This encodes CASSLGGPDRGQETQYF.

The CDR3 region has the DNA TGCAGCGGAGAGACAGGGATGGGGACTGAAGCTTTCTTT. It encodes CSGETGMGTEAFF. This chain joins TRBV29-1 and TRBJ1-1; 7 positions agree with TRBD1. The V and J ends lost 7 bases and 5 bases, in that order; junction bases with no gene match: 10. This CDR3 has 13 residues. Germline-derived CDR1 and CDR2 are SQVTM and ANQGSEA.

The chain joins TRBV11-2 to TRBJ1-3; 7 nucleotides match TRBD1. The germline gives CDR1 SGHAT, CDR2 FQNNGV. V shed 5 bases, J shed 4 bases, and the junction held 5 bases outside the gene matches. The CDR3 loop spans 14 amino acids. The CDR3 loop reads CASSTTGSGNTIYF. The CDR3 DNA reads TGTGCCAGCAGCACGACAGGGTCCGGAAACACCATATATTTT. Full variable domain (remainder filled in from reference TRBV11-2 and TRBJ1-3): EAGVAQSPRYKIIEKRQSVAFWCNPISGHATLYWYQQILGQGPKLLIQFQNNGVVDDSQLPKDRFSAERLKGVDSTLKIQPAKLEDSAVYLCASSTTGSGNTIYFGEGSWLTVV.

J is TRBJ2-7 and V is TRBV6-5; D is unclear. Trimming pared 6 bases from V and 3 bases from J, leaving 18 bases between. The CDR3 is made up of 15 amino acids. Germline-derived CDR1 and CDR2 are MNHEY and SVGAGI. The CDR3: CASSPPGSQLYEQYF. CDR3 sequence (DNA): TGTGCCAGCAGCCCGCCCGGGTCCCAACTCTACGAGCAGTACTTC.

The rearrangement uses TRBV5-1 and TRBJ2-3; the match to TRBD1 covers 9 bases. This CDR3 region has 15 residues. The junction had 4 bases not matched to a gene; V was cut back by 0 bases and J by 5 bases. Germline CDR1 and CDR2: SGHRS and YFSETQ. CDR3 nucleotide sequence: TGCGCCAGCAGCTTGGGCGGGACAGGGATAGATACGCAGTATTTT. Translated, it gives CASSLGGTGIDTQYF.

This clone was seen only once. This chain uses TRBV30 with TRBJ2-7; 7 bases are shared with TRBD1. Germline assignment: CDR1 GTSNPN and CDR2 SVGIG (reference sequence). Trimming at V came to 4 bases and at J to 6 bases, leaving 6 bases not matched to a gene. The CDR3 contains 12 residues. CDR3 loop: CAWNRNRGEQYF. The CDR3 coding sequence is TGTGCCTGGAACCGTAACAGGGGCGAGCAGTACTTC.

The genes are TRBV7-3 and TRBJ2-6; D ambiguous. CDR3 size: 13 residues. The V and J ends lost 5 bases and 0 bases respectively, with 2 bases between them. Germline loops: CDR1 SGHTA, CDR2 FQGTGA. CDR3 region: CASSRSGANVLTF. Here the CDR3 DNA reads TGTGCCAGCAGCCGCTCTGGGGCCAACGTCCTGACTTTC.

This chain connects TRBV30 to TRBJ1-1, with 7 bases identical to TRBD1. Germline values: CDR1 GTSNPN, CDR2 SVGIG (reference sequence). The CDR3 is made up of 13 amino acids. V lost 4 bases and J lost 3; bases outside the gene matches: 5. CDR3 bases: TGTGCCTGGAACAGGGGTTCAGACACTGAAGCTTTCTTT. It is translated as CAWNRGSDTEAFF.

The rearrangement uses TRBV28 and TRBJ2-7, with TRBD1 identical over 10 bases. The junction had 11 bases not matched to a gene; V was cut back by 6 bases and J by 3 bases. CDR3 length: 16 amino acids. Germline V gene lookup returns CDR1 MDHEN and CDR2 SYDVKM. CDR3: CASSLIEGQGDYEQYF. The CDR3 DNA reads as TGTGCCAGCAGCCTGATCGAAGGACAGGGGGACTACGAGCAGTACTTC.

The CDR3: CASSLSTISYNEQFF. Written as DNA, the CDR3 is TGTGCCAGCAGCCTCTCCACTATATCCTACAATGAGCAGTTCTTC. This chain connects TRBV9 to TRBJ2-1; D unclear. V lost 4 bases and J 1 base, leaving 12 bases between the germline ends. The CDR3 length is 15 residues. Germline V gene data show CDR1 as SGDLS and CDR2 as YYNGEE.

The CDR3 DNA sequence: TGTGCCAGCAGTTACTCGGCTGGATCCGGGGGCTACACCTTC. Amino acid sequence: CASSYSAGSGGYTF. The chain has TRBV6-5 and TRBJ1-2; no clear D gene. CDR1 and CDR2 (germline): MNHEY, SVGAGI. Trimming cost V 0 bases and J 8 bases, with 13 bases left between them. This CDR3 is 14 amino acids long.

The rearrangement links TRBV18 to TRBJ1-4, with 7 bases aligning to TRBD1. V lost 5 bases and J lost 4; bases outside the gene matches: 7. The length of the CDR3 is 15 residues. Germline V gene lookup returns CDR1 KGHSH and CDR2 LQKENI. The CDR3 loop reads CASSLGQLINEKLFF. CDR3 nucleotides: TGTGCCAGCTCATTGGGACAGCTGATTAATGAAAAACTGTTTTTT.

This sequence joins TRBV7-8 and TRBJ2-7; 12 bases map to TRBD2. Germline-derived CDR1 and CDR2 are SGHVS and FQNEAQ. V shed 1 base and J 2 bases; nucleotides not matched to a gene: 6. There are 17 residues in the CDR3. CDR3 region: CASSLEGASGRAYEQYF. The CDR3, as DNA: TGTGCCAGCAGCTTAGAGGGGGCTAGCGGGAGGGCCTACGAGCAGTACTTC.

The chain is built from TRBV7-6 and TRBJ2-7; the D is unclear. The CDR3 extends over 15 amino acids. Germline CDR1 reads SGHVS; CDR2 reads FNYEAQ. With 1 base removed from V and 7 bases from J, the gap between germline ends came to 17 bases. This chain's CDR3 is CASSLVPTRSWEQYF. The DNA for the CDR3 is TGTGCCAGCAGCTTAGTCCCCACGCGGTCATGGGAGCAGTACTTC.

This clone was seen once. The chain employs TRBV28 and TRBJ1-1, with D tentatively TRBD1 (6 bases). V was cut by 7 bases and J by 1 base, with 13 bases left in between. CDR1 is MDHEN, CDR2 SYDVKM, per germline. CDR3 length: 14 amino acids. CDR3 region: CASTRDIWNTEAFF. The CDR3 DNA follows: TGTGCCAGCACCAGGGACATTTGGAACACTGAAGCTTTCTTT. Variable domain in full (rest from reference TRBV28 and TRBJ1-1): DVKVTQSSRYLVKRTGEKVFLECVQDMDHENMFWYRQDPGLGLRLIYFSYDVKMKEKGDIPEGYSVSREKKERFSLILESASTNQTSMYLCASTRDIWNTEAFFGQGTRLTVV.

The J gene is TRBJ2-4, the V gene TRBV5-6; D is uncertain. Trimming left V 0 bases short and J 7 bases short, with 8 bases between. Germline V gene data show CDR1 as SGHDT and CDR2 as YYEEEE. This CDR3 is built from 13 residues. CDR3 DNA: TGTGCCAGCAGCTTGGCTGGTCGGAACATTCAGTACTTC. This encodes CASSLAGRNIQYF. The complete variable domain, with remaining parts taken from reference TRBV5-6 and TRBJ2-4, reads DAGVTQSPTHLIKTRGQQVTLRCSPKSGHDTVSWYQQALGQGPQFIFQYYEEEERQRGNFPDRFSGHQFPNYSSELNVNALLLGDSALYLCASSLAGRNIQYFGAGTRLSVL.

The chain combines TRBV7-6 with TRBJ2-7; D possibly corresponds to TRBD2 (5 bases). The germline CDR1 and CDR2 sequences are SGHVS and FNYEAQ. Trimming cost V 0 bases and J 5 bases, with 14 bases left between them. This CDR3 contains 15 residues. The CDR3: CASSLAPWRSDEQYF. CDR3 nucleotides: TGTGCCAGCAGCTTAGCACCTTGGAGGTCGGACGAGCAGTACTTC.